A selection of T cell receptor beta chains follows, all from one sample in a study of shared clonotypes between healthy human individuals. Generated by immunoSEQ multiplex PCR, the TCRdb table keeps only in-frame clones and is missing some. Among approximately 2,200,000 clones listed, about 92% were seen once. Sequencing used naive CD8+ T cells from PBMCs. Every receptor here comes from a man in his late teens or twenties in good health. Some clones in this sample may be carry-over from other donors' samples. The CDR3 runs from the conserved cysteine through the conserved F or W. The D gene is left open where the match is weak. Clone size is stated in some rows and not others, as once, few, many or a class when expanded.

J: TRBJ2-5; size: .; D: TRBD2; V: TRBV13; DNA: TGTGCCAGCAGCTCGACTAGCAAGGAGACCCAGTACTTC; CDR3: CASSSTSKETQYF
J: TRBJ2-7; size: .; D: TRBD2; V: TRBV9; DNA: TGTGCCAGCAGCCCCGGGACTAGCGGGGCCTCCTACGAGCAGTACTTC; CDR3: CASSPGTSGASYEQYF
J: TRBJ2-7; size: .; D: .; V: TRBV9; DNA: TGTGCCAGCAGCCCCGGGACACCCTCCTACGAGCAGTACTTC; CDR3: CASSPGTPSYEQYF
J: TRBJ1-1; size: .; D: .; V: TRBV28; DNA: TGTGCCAGCAGAGGCGCCGAGGCTTTCTTT; CDR3: CASRGAEAFF
J: TRBJ2-5; size: .; D: .; V: TRBV9; DNA: TGTGCCAGCAGCCCAAGGGCAGGTCAGCCGTACCAAGAGACCCAGTACTTC; CDR3: CASSPRAGQPYQETQYF
J: TRBJ2-7; size: .; D: TRBD2; V: TRBV9; DNA: TGTGCCAGCAGCGCTGAGCGGGAGTCGTACGAGCAGTACTTC; CDR3: CASSAERESYEQYF
J: TRBJ2-7; size: .; D: TRBD2; V: TRBV14; DNA: TGTGCCAGCAGCCTCACTAGCGGGAGGATCTACGAGCAGTACTTC; CDR3: CASSLTSGRIYEQYF
J: TRBJ2-7; size: .; D: TRBD1; V: TRBV9; DNA: TGTGCCAGCAGCGCGACAGGGGGCGCCACCCACGAGCAGTACTTC; CDR3: CASSATGGATHEQYF
J: TRBJ2-7; size: .; D: TRBD1; V: TRBV28; DNA: TGTGCCAGCAGACTCGGACAGGGGAGCTCCTACGAGCAGTACTTC; CDR3: CASRLGQGSSYEQYF
J: TRBJ2-2; size: .; D: TRBD1; V: TRBV9; DNA: TGTGCCAGCAGCGTTTGGAAGGGGGCGCGCGGCACCGGGGAGCTGTTTTTT; CDR3: CASSVWKGARGTGELFF
J: TRBJ1-2; size: .; D: .; V: TRBV5-1; DNA: TGCGCCAGCAGCTTGGACGGGGAATCAGGGGTGTGGGGCTACACCTTC; CDR3: CASSLDGESGVWGYTF
J: TRBJ2-1; size: .; D: TRBD1; V: TRBV15; DNA: TGTGCCACCGGGACAGGGGACCTAACATACAATGAGCAGTTCTTC; CDR3: CATGTGDLTYNEQFF
J: TRBJ2-1; size: once; D: TRBD2; V: TRBV27; DNA: TGTGCCAGCAGTTTAGGGCGGGAGATGCTGTTCTTC; CDR3: CASSLGREMLFF
J: TRBJ1-3; size: .; D: .; V: TRBV27; DNA: TGTGCCAGCAGCGGGTCGCTCTACTCTGGAAACACCATATATTTT; CDR3: CASSGSLYSGNTIYF
J: TRBJ2-7; size: .; D: .; V: TRBV10-3; DNA: TGTGCCAGAAACCTCCGGGGAAAGGGTTACGAGCAGTACTTC; CDR3: CARNLRGKGYEQYF
J: TRBJ2-5; size: .; D: TRBD2; V: TRBV11-1; DNA: TGTGCCAGCAGCTTGGGGGGGGAGCAAGAGACCCAGTACTTC; CDR3: CASSLGGEQETQYF
J: TRBJ1-1; size: .; D: .; V: TRBV28; DNA: TGTGCCAGCAGTACAGCCCAAGAAGCTTGGGGGCTAAAAGCTTTCTTT; CDR3: CASSTAQEAWGLKAFF
J: TRBJ2-3; size: .; D: TRBD1; V: TRBV10-3; DNA: TGTGCCATCAGTGAGCCGACAGGGGAGAGCACAGATACGCAGTATTTT; CDR3: CAISEPTGESTDTQYF
J: TRBJ2-1; size: once; D: .; V: TRBV29-1; DNA: TGCAGCGTTGAAGATCGAGTAAGTCGGAGCAATGAGCAGTTCTTC; CDR3: CSVEDRVSRSNEQFF
J: TRBJ1-1; size: .; D: .; V: TRBV28; DNA: TGTGCCAGCAGACCCGGGACCAGGGAGAACACTGAAGCTTTCTTT; CDR3: CASRPGTRENTEAFF
J: TRBJ1-3; size: .; D: .; V: TRBV27; DNA: TGTGCCAGCAGTCCCCAGGGAGAGTCTGGAAACACCATATATTTT; CDR3: CASSPQGESGNTIYF
J: TRBJ2-7; size: .; D: .; V: TRBV4-3; DNA: TGCGCCAGCAGCCCCAATCGACAGTTCGAGCAGTACTTC; CDR3: CASSPNRQFEQYF
J: TRBJ2-7; size: once; D: .; V: TRBV2; DNA: TGTGCCAGCAGGGGGAACGACGGAGCCAATTACTACGAGCAGTACTTC; CDR3: CASRGNDGANYYEQYF
J: TRBJ2-1; size: .; D: TRBD2; V: TRBV5-8; DNA: TGTGCCAGCAGCTCTCCGACTAGCGGGAGAATTATGGGGGACTACAATGAGCAGTTCTTC; CDR3: CASSSPTSGRIMGDYNEQFF
J: TRBJ2-7; size: .; D: TRBD1; V: TRBV7-3; DNA: TGTGCCAGCAGCTTGAGGACAGGGGGTACCTACGAGCAGTACTTC; CDR3: CASSLRTGGTYEQYF
J: TRBJ1-2; size: once; D: TRBD1; V: TRBV27; DNA: TGTGCCAGCAGCCCGGGACAGTTCGATTACTATGGCTACACCTTC; CDR3: CASSPGQFDYYGYTF
J: TRBJ2-7; size: .; D: .; V: TRBV18; DNA: TGTGCCAGCTCAGGGGCCTACGAGCAGTACTTC; CDR3: CASSGAYEQYF